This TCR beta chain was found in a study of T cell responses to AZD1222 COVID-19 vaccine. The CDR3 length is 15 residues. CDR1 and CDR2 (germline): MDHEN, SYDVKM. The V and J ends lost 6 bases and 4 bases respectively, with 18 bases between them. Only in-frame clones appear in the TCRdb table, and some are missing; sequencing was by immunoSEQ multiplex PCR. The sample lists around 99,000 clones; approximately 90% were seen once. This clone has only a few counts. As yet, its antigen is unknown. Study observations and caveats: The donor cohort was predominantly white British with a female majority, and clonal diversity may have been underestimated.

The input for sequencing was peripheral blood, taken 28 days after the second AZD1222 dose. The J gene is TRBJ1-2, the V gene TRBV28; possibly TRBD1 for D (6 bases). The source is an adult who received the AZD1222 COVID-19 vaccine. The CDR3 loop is CASSRTTGTSYGYTF. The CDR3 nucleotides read TGTGCCAGCAGCCGCACTACCGGGACATCCTATGGCTACACCTTC.